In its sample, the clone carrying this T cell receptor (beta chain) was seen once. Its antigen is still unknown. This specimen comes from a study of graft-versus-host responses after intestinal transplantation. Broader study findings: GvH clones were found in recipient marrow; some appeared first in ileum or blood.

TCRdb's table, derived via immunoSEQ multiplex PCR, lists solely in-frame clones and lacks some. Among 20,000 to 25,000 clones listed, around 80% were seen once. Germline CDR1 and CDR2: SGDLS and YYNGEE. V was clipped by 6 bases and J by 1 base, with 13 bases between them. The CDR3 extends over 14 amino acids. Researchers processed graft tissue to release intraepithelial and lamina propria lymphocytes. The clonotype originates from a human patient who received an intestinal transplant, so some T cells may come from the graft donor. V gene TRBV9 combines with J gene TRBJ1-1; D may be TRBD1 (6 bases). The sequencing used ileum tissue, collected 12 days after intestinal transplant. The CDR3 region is CASNLQGQNTEAFF. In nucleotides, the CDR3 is TGTGCCAGCAACCTACAGGGCCAGAACACTGAAGCTTTCTTT.